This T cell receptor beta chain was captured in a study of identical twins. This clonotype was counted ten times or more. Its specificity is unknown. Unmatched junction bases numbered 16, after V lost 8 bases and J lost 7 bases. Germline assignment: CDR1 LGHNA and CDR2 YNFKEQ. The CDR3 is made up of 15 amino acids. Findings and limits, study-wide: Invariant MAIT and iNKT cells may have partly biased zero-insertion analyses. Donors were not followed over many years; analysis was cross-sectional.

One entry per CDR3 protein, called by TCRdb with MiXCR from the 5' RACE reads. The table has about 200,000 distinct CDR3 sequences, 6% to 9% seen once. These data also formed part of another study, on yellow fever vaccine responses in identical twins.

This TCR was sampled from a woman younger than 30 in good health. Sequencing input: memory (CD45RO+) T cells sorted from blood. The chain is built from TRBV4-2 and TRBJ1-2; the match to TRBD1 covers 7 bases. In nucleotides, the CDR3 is TGTGCCAGCGGTTCCCTAAAGACAGGGACGCTTGGCTACACCTTC. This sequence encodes CASGSLKTGTLGYTF.